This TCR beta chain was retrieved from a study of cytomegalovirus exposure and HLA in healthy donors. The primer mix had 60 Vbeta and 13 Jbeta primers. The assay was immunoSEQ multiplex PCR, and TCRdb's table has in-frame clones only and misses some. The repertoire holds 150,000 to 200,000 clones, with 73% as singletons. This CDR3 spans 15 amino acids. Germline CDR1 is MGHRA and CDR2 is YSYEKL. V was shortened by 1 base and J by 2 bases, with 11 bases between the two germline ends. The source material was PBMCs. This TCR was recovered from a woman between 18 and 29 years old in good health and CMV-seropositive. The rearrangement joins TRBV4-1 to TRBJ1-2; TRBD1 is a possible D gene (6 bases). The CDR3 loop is CASSQAAGVNYGYTF. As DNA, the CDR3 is TGCGCCAGCAGCCAAGCGGCAGGGGTGAACTATGGCTACACCTTC.